This TCR beta chain was identified during a study of Ad26.COV2.S vaccination and SARS-CoV-2 variants (dated by TCRdb to about 2021). A note on the overall study: Vaccine-arm donors were drawn from COV1001, a multicentre, randomized, double-blind, placebo-controlled phase I-IIa trial of Ad26.COV2.S in healthy adults. Dosing of Ad26.COV2.S was intramuscular, at either 5x10^10 or 1x10^11 viral particles, delivered as one shot or as two shots spaced 56 days apart. Trial participants were randomized into five groups of five, in which low-dose or high-dose Ad26.COV2.S was given once or twice, or placebo was given on both occasions. A total of about 30 samples were included in the TCR-sequenced set, comprising around 19 Ad26.COV2.S vaccine recipients, 5 placebo recipients and 8 SARS-CoV-2 convalescent individuals. Investigators remained blinded to trial group allocation during experiments and outcome assessment. TCRbeta repertoire sequencing was used to assess the specificity and breadth of SARS-CoV-2-reactive T cell receptors after Ad26.COV2.S vaccination. Paper-wide results and their limitations: Vaccine and placebo recipients had comparable non-spike TCR breadth, which fits with the vaccine containing only spike. After vaccination, spike-specific CD8+ and CD4+ T cell responses were reported to show substantial breadth. The study lacked the statistical power to compare responses across vaccine doses or regimens. Ad26.COV2.S recipients had higher spike-specific TCR breadth than placebo recipients (P = 0.0014). According to the authors, total T cell responses may have been underestimated by the TCR breadth and depth analyses.

This clone was observed a single time. Its antigen is not yet known. It has no much larger one-base neighbor in the sample; base qualities were not kept. The sample's treatment or condition label, decoded: about 20 received Ad26.COV2.S at low or high dose, single or two shots; 5 received placebo; per-sample allocation not given. Repertoires of vaccine and placebo recipients were sequenced from samples collected on day 63 after the first injection. Between 29 July and 7 August 2020, Cohort 1b enrolled fewer than 30 adults aged 18-55 years at one site in Boston, USA. Ad26.COV2.S was a replication-incompetent adenovirus type 26 vector expressing a prefusion-stabilized SARS-CoV-2 spike protein from the original Wuhan strain. The immunoSEQ Assay was the method used to sequence TCRbeta CDR3 regions. After extraction, genomic DNA underwent amplification by bias-controlled multiplex PCR, followed by high-throughput sequencing. The original methods were these. To quantify the absolute abundance of every unique TCRbeta CDR3 region, sequences were collapsed and filtered. T cell fraction was estimated by normalizing TCRbeta template counts to usable DNA, which was measured by amplifying reference genes present in all nucleated cells. Repertoire TCRs were annotated as SARS-CoV-2-specific by exact matching of V gene, CDR3 amino acid sequence and J gene to a known reactive TCR set. The reference SARS-CoV-2 TCR set was obtained from MIRA and was filtered for enrichment in COVID-19-positive ImmuneCODE repertoires, whereby public or cross-reactive TCRs were removed. Based on the MIRA antigens, annotated TCRs were further analysed at the level of specific ORF or position within ORF. Breadth was defined as the number of annotated unique rearrangements divided by the total number of unique productive rearrangements, and depth was defined as the summed frequency of the annotated unique rearrangements. Group comparisons of TCR breadth used two-sided Wilcoxon rank-sum tests. The immuneACCESS repertoire file appears here via TCRdb, limited to in-frame rearrangements. These files lack a portion of the clones; in checked studies, under half of the deficit traces to unresolved V genes, and the cause of the others is not known. The DNA gave D and trimming, while V, J and clone size come from that table. Recorded for this sample are hundreds of thousands of clones; 88% of them occurred a single time. Clones ranked in the top ten supply approximately 5.9% of the sample.

Including the terminal cysteine and phenylalanine, the CDR3 comprises 13 residues. The read is trimmed to its CDR3 DNA, 39 bases read in frame from base 1. CDR1 LGHDT and CDR2 YNNKEL are derived from the germline V gene (reference sequence). Cut back by 2 bases and 3 bases, the V and J ends lie 7 bases apart. Sequenced material: peripheral blood, taken in a trial of Ad26.COV2.S vaccine versus placebo. This chain joins TRBV3-1 (or the pseudogene TRBV3-2) to TRBJ1-2, with the D gene too uncertain to name. The receptor was derived from a person between 18 and 65 years old who received the Ad26.COV2.S COVID-19 vaccine or a placebo. For the CDR3, the sequence is CASSQPDHYGYTF. In nucleotides, the sequence is TGTGCCAGCAGCCAACCAGACCACTATGGCTACACCTTC.